This TCR beta chain came from a study of beta chain features in type 1 diabetes. In the study overall: The examined sorted cells totaled 85 million to 120 million across samples. Study observations and caveats: Moderate yet significant TCRB CDR3 shortening was seen in Type 1 diabetes patients in all four CD4+ subsets. When VDJ junctions were examined, type 1 diabetes patients showed fewer insertions and more deletions.

With V trimmed by 1 base and J by 1 base, 5 bases remained unmatched. Germline assignment: CDR1 SGHRS and CDR2 YFSETQ. This CDR3 contains 16 residues. Points on this clone: The target antigen is unknown.

Expressed TCRB transcripts were sequenced, since all the RNA that had been isolated was reverse transcribed. Produced via immunoSEQ multiplex PCR; TCRdb's table is partial and in-frame only. The sample contains under 400,000 clones, 10% to 15% of which appear only once. This TCR derives from a man in his late teens or twenties in good health. The V and J genes are TRBV5-1 and TRBJ2-5, with 9 positions matching TRBD2. Specimen: naive CD4+ T cells from blood. The chain's CDR3 is CASSLRVAGVQETQYF. CDR3 DNA sequence: TGCGCCAGCAGCTTGAGAGTAGCGGGGGTCCAAGAGACCCAGTACTTC.